The rows below give T cell receptor beta chains drawn from one sample of a study of Ad26.COV2.S vaccination and SARS-CoV-2 variants. Assay: immunoSEQ multiplex PCR; the TCRdb copy retains only in-frame clones and omits some. The sample has roughly 100,000 clones; around three quarters are singletons. This sample comprised peripheral blood, obtained after recovery from COVID-19. The receptors derive from a human donor who had recovered from COVID-19. Both conserved end residues are part of each CDR3. D genes are given only for firm matches.

TRBV28,12,.,CASRTDAGELFF
TRBV6-2/TRBV6-3,17,.,CASSFGSGGAYTDTQYF
TRBV5-6,16,.,CASSPPPGELSYEQYF
TRBV7-9,11,.,CASRLRGPTFF
TRBV6-5,13,.,CASRGPSLAGYTF
TRBV6-5,13,.,CASRASGANVLTF
TRBV7-2,15,.,CASSLAGGPYNEQFF
TRBV21-1,15,.,CASSKVVTGKETQYF
TRBV28,16,TRBD1,CASKAPGTGGTYGYTF
TRBV15,17,TRBD2,CATSRPSGGGLPPTQYF
TRBV5-6,16,.,CASSPGTFQGSEKLFF
TRBV4-2,17,TRBD2,CASSQPPADLAGSAQYF
TRBV5-1,14,.,CASSPGPSSYEQYF
TRBV13,16,TRBD2,CASNLLRGGSTDTQYF
TRBV7-7,16,TRBD1,CASSLTGTGGAETQYF
TRBV19,17,.,CASSIGGRPTSVYGYTF
TRBV3-1/TRBV3-2,17,TRBD1,CASSQDWGTASGNTIYF
TRBV5-4,16,.,CASSSLVTGTNEKLFF
TRBV15,16,.,CATSSVGKSSNQPQHF
TRBV7-2,15,.,CASSLASIGSYEQYF
TRBV5-1,14,.,CASSGGHPESGYTF
TRBV6-1,14,.,CASSEMRGFYEQYF
TRBV5-4,13,TRBD1,CASSLAGGDGYTF
TRBV11-2,12,TRBD1,CASSFGQEGYTF
TRBV6-2/TRBV6-3,11,.,CASSYPDRAFF
TRBV5-6,14,.,CASSFWDPSEKLFF
TRBV12-3/TRBV12-4,13,TRBD1,CASSTGAGNTIYF
TRBV7-6,15,TRBD1,CASSSSDRVNTEAFF
TRBV6-1,15,.,CASSERGGSGNTIYF
TRBV20-1,13,.,CSASEGRNYGYTF
TRBV6-5,14,TRBD1,CASRMGQRGNTIYF
TRBV4-1,16,.,CASSQGPGAMNTEAFF
TRBV27,14,TRBD1,CARPTGQGAREQYF
TRBV27,20,.,CASSGGAYSVRGLGTGELFF
TRBV7-9,13,.,CASSLVEGRGYTF
TRBV29-1,14,TRBD1,CSVVGDRQNTEAFF
TRBV10-2,12,.,CATRQNTGELFF
TRBV2,15,TRBD1,CASTETGDYNSPLHF
TRBV30,15,.,CAWSSGEGRYNEQFF
TRBV18,16,.,CASSPRRDINTGELFF
TRBV7-2,15,.,CASSPGYGDNEKLFF